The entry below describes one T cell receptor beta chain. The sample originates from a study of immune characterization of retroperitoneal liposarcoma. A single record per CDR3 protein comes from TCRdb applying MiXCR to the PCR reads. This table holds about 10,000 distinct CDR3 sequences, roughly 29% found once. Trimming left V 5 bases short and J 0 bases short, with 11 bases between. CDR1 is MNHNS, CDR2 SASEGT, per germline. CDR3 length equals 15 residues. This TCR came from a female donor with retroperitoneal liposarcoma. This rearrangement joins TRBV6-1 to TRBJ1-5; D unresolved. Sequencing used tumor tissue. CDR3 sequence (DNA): TGTGCCAGCAGTCCGACATCTTATAGCAATCAGCCCCAGCATTTT. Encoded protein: CASSPTSYSNQPQHF.